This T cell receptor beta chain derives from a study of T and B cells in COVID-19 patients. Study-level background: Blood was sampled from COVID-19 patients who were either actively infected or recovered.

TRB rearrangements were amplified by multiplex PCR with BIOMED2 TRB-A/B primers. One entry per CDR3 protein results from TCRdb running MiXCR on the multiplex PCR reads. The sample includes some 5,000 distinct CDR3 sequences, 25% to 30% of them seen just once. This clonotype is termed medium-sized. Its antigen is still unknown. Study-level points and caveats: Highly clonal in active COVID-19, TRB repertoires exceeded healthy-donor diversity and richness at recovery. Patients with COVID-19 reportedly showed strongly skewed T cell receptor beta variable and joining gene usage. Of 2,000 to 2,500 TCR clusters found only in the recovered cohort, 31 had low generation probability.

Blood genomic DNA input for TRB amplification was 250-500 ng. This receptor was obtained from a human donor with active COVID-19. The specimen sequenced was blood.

For the CDR3, the DNA is TGTGCCAGCAGTTACAGTTTGCGGGGGAACTCCTACGAGCAGTACTTC. Translated, it gives CASSYSLRGNSYEQYF. This sequence joins TRBV6-5 and TRBJ2-7, with TRBD2 matching over 7 bases. CDR3 length equals 16 residues. The germline V gene encodes CDR1 MNHEY and CDR2 SVGAGI. With V trimmed by 2 bases and J by 0 bases, 7 bases remained unmatched.